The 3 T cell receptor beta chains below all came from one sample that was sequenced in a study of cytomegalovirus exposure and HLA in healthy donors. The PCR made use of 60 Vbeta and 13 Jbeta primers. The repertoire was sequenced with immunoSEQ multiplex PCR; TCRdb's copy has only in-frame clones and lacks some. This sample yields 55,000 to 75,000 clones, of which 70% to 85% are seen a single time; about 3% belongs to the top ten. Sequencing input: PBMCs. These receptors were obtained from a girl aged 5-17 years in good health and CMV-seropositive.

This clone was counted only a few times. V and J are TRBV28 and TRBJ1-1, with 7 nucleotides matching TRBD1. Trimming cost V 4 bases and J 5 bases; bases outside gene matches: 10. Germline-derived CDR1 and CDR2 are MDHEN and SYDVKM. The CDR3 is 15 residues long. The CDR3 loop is CASSSEPGGWTEAFF. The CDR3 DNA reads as TGTGCCAGCAGTTCCGAACCAGGGGGTTGGACTGAAGCTTTCTTT.

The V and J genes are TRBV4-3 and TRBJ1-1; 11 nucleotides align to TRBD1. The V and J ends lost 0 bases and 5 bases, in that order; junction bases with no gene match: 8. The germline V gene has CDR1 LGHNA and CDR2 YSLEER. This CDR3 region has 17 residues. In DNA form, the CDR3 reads TGCGCCAGCAGCCAAGATAGGACAGGGGGCGCCTGGACTGAAGCTTTCTTT. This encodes CASSQDRTGGAWTEAFF.

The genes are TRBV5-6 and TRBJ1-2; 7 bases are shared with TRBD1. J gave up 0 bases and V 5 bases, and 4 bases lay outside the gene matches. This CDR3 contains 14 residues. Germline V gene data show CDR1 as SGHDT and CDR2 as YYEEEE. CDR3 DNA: TGTGCCAGCAGAGGACAGGCCACTAACTATGGCTACACCTTC. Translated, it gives CASRGQATNYGYTF.